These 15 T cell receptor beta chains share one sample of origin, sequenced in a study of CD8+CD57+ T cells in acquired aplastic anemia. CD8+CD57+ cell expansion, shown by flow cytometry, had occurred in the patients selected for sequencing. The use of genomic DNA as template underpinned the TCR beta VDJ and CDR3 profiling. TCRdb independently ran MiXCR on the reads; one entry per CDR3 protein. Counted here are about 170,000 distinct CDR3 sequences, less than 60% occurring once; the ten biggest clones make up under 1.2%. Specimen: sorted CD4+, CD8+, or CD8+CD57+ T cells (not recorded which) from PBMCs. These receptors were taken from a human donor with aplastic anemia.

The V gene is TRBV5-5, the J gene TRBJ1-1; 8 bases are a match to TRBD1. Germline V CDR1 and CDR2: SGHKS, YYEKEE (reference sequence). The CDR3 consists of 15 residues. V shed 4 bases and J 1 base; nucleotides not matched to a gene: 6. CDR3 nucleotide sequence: TGTGCCAGCAGCGAGCCGGGACAGGAGAACACTGAAGCTTTCTTT. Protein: CASSEPGQENTEAFF. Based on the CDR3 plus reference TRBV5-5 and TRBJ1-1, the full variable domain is DAGVTQSPTHLIKTRGQQVTLRCSPISGHKSVSWYQQVLGQGPQFIFQYYEKEERGRGNFPDRFSARQFPNYSSELNVNALLLGDSALYLCASSEPGQENTEAFFGQGTRLTVV.

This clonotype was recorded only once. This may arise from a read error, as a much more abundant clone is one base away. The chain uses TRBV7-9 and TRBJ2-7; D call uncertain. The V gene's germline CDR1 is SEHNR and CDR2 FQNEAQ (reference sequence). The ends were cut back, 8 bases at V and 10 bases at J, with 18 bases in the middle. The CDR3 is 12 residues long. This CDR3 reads CASGDLEPPQYF. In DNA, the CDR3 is TGTGCCAGCGGAGACCTTGAGCCCCCTCAGTACTTC.

The CDR3 nucleotides read TGTGCCAGCAGCGGAGCGGGAGTCGGGCAGTACTTC. Translation: CASSGAGVGQYF. V usage is TRBV2 and J usage is TRBJ2-7; 8 positions agree with TRBD2. CDR1 is SNHLY and CDR2 is FYNNEI in the germline V gene. The CDR3 is 12 amino acids. After removal of 6 bases from V and 9 bases from J, the junction contained 7 bases not matched to a gene.

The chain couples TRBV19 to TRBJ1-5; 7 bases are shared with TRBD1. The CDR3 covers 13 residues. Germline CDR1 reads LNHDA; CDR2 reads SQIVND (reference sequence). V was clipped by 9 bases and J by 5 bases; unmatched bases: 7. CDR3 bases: TGTGCCAGCACCCGGGACAGCTATCAGCCCCAGCATTTT. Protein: CASTRDSYQPQHF.

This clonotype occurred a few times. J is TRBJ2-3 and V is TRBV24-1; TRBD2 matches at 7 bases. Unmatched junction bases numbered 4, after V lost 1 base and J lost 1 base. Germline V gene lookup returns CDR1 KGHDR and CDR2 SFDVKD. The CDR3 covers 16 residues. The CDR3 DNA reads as TGTGCCACCAGTGATTTAAAGCGGGGAGGCACAGATACGCAGTATTTT. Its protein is CATSDLKRGGTDTQYF.

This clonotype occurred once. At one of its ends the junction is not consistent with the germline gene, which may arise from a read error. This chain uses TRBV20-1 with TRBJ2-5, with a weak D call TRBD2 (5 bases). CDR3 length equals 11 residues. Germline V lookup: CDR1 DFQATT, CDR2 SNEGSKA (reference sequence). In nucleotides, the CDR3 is TGCAGAGCTACCGAGGGAGAGACCCAGTACTTC. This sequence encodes CRATEGETQYF.

The DNA of the CDR3 is TGCAGCGTTGCCACCGGGACAGGGAGAACAGATACGCAGTATTTT. Residues: CSVATGTGRTDTQYF. The rearrangement uses TRBV29-1 and TRBJ2-3; 9 nucleotides line up with TRBD1. V trimming: 4 bases; J trimming: 3 bases; junction bases outside the gene matches: 8. The CDR3 sequence is 15 residues long. Per the germline V gene, CDR1 is SQVTM and CDR2 is ANQGSEA.

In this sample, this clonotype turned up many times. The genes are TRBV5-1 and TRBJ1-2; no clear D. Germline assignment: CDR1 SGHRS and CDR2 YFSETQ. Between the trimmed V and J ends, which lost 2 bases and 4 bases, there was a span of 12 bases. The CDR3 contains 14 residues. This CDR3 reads CASSLDGFGYGYTF. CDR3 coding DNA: TGCGCCAGCAGCTTAGATGGGTTTGGCTATGGCTACACCTTC. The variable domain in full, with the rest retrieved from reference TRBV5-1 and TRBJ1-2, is KAGVTQTPRYLIKTRGQQVTLSCSPISGHRSVSWYQQTPGQGLQFLFEYFSETQRNKGNFPGRFSGRQFSNSRSEMNVSTLELGDSALYLCASSLDGFGYGYTFGSGTRLTVV.

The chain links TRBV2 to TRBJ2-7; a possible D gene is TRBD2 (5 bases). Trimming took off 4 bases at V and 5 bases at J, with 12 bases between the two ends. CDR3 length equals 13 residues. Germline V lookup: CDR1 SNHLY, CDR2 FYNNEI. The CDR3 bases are TGTGCCAGCAGTGGGAACTCCGGGAACGAGCAGTACTTC. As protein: CASSGNSGNEQYF. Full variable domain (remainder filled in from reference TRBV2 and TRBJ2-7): EPEVTQTPSHQVTQMGQEVILRCVPISNHLYFYWYRQILGQKVEFLVSFYNNEISEKSEIFDDQFSVERPDGSNFTLKIRSTKLEDSAMYFCASSGNSGNEQYFGPGTRLTVT.

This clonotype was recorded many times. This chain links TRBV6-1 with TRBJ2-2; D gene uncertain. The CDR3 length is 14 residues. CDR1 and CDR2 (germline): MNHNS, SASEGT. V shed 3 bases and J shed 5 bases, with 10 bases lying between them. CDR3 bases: TGTGCCAGCAGTGACAGTTGGCTAACCGGGGAGCTGTTTTTT. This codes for CASSDSWLTGELFF.

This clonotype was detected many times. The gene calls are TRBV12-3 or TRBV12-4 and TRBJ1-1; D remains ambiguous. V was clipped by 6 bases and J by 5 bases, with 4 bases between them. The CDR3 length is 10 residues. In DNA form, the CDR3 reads TGTGCCAGCAGCCGGACTGAAGCTTTCTTT. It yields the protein CASSRTEAFF.

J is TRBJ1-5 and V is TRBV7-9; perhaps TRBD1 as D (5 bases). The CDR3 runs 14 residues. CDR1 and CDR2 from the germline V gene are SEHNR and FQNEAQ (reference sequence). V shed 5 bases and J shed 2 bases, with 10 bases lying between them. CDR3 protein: CASSDTGGNQPQHF. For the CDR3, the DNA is TGTGCCAGCAGCGACACGGGGGGCAATCAGCCCCAGCATTTT.

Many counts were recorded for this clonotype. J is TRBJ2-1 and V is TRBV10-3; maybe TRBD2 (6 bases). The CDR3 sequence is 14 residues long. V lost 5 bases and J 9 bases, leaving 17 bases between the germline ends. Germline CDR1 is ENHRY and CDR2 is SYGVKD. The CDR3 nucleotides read TGTGCCATCAGTCCGCGGGACCAGGACACTGAGCAGTTCTTC. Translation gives CAISPRDQDTEQFF.

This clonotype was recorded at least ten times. The CDR3 reads CASSLVGQSSYNEQFF. The CDR3 nucleotides are TGCGCCAGCAGCTTGGTGGGACAGAGCTCCTACAATGAGCAGTTCTTC. This chain links TRBV5-1 with TRBJ2-1; TRBD1 aligns across 7 bases. Germline-derived CDR1 and CDR2 are SGHRS and YFSETQ. V dropped 0 bases and J dropped 0; count of bases not matched to a gene: 3. The CDR3 covers 16 residues.

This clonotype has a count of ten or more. The CDR3 is CATSRDVVSGNTIYF. In DNA, the CDR3 is TGTGCCACCAGCAGAGATGTGGTCTCTGGAAACACCATATATTTT. J is TRBJ1-3 and V is TRBV15; no clear D gene. The CDR3 spans 15 residues. Germline CDR1 LNHNV, CDR2 YYDKDF (reference sequence). Trimming shortened V by 0 bases and J by 0 bases, and 6 bases separated the two germline ends.